This entry lists 2 T cell receptor beta chains sequenced from one sample in a study of T cells in Graves' hyperthyroidism and ophthalmopathy. There were TCR beta CDR3 regions amplified from RNA transcripts. An initial round of RT-PCR targeting the TCR CDR3 relied on the HTBI primer set. MiXCR, applied by TCRdb to the multiplex PCR reads, yields one record per CDR3 protein. The sample has 500,000 to 650,000 distinct CDR3 sequences; around 15% are singletons. The material sequenced was blood. These receptor sequences come from a woman in her forties with Graves' hyperthyroidism.

This clonotype was seen ten or more times. V and J are TRBV20-1 and TRBJ2-3, with D possibly TRBD1 on 5 matching bases. Germline V gene lookup returns CDR1 DFQATT and CDR2 SNEGSKA (reference sequence). V was cut by 5 bases and J by 0 bases, with 12 bases left in between. The CDR3 runs to 14 residues. The CDR3 DNA sequence: TGCAGTGCTCTGGACACTTTTAGCACAGATACGCAGTATTTT. It codes for CSALDTFSTDTQYF.

The chain's CDR3 is CASSERTIGRDYGYTF. The CDR3 coding sequence is TGTGCCAGCAGTGAACGCACGATCGGAAGGGACTATGGCTACACCTTC. The rearrangement links TRBV25-1 to TRBJ1-2, with D uncertain. The germline V gene encodes CDR1 MGHDK and CDR2 SYGVNS. The CDR3 is made up of 16 amino acids. Trimming took off 2 bases at V and 3 bases at J, with 16 bases between the two ends.